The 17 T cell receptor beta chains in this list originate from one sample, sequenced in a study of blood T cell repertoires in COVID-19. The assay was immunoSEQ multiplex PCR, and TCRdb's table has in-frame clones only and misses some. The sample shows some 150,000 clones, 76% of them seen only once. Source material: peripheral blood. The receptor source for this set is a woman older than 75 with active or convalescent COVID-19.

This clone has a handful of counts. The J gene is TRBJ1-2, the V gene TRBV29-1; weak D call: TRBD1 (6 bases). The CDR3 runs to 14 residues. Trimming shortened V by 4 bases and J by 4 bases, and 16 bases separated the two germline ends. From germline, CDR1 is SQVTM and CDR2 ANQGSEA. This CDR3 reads CSVAGRGLSYGYTF. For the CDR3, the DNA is TGCAGCGTTGCCGGCAGGGGCTTAAGCTATGGCTACACCTTC.

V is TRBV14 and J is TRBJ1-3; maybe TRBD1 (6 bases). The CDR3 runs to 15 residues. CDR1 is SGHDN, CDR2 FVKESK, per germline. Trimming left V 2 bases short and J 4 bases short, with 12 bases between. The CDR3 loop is CASSQTQGRGNTIYF. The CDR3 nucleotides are TGTGCCAGCAGCCAAACACAGGGTCGGGGAAACACCATATATTTT.

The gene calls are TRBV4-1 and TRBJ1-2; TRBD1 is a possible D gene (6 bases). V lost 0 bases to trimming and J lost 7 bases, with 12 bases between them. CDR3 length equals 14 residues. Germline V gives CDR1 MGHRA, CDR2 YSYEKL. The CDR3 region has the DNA TGCGCCAGCAGCCAAGAAAACAGGGTTAGTGGCTACACCTTC. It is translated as CASSQENRVSGYTF.

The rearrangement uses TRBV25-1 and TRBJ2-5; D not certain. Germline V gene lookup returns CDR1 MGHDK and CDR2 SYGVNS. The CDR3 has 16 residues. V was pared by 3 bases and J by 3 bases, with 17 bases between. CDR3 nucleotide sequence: TGTGCCAGCAGTGACCCCACGTACAGCCAGGAAGAGACCCAGTACTTC. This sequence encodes CASSDPTYSQEETQYF.

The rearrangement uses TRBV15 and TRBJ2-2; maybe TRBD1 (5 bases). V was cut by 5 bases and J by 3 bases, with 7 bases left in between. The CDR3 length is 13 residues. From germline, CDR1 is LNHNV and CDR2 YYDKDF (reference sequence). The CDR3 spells CATSDRYTGELFF. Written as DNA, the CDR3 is TGTGCCACCAGCGACAGATACACCGGGGAGCTGTTTTTT.

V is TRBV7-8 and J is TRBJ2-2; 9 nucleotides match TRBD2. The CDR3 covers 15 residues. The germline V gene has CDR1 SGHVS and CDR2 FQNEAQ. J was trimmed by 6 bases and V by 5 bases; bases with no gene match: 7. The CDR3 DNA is TGTGCCAGCAGCCCTGGGACTAGCAGGGCCGGGGAGCTGTTTTTT. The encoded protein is CASSPGTSRAGELFF.

The CDR3 nucleotides are TGTGCCAGCAGCCCGAGGACAGGAAACTATGGCTACACCTTC. Translated: CASSPRTGNYGYTF. This chain links TRBV7-8 with TRBJ1-2; 7 nucleotides agree with TRBD1. Germline loops: CDR1 SGHVS, CDR2 FQNEAQ. V gave up 5 bases and J gave up 2 bases; unmatched junction bases: 5. There are 14 residues in the CDR3.

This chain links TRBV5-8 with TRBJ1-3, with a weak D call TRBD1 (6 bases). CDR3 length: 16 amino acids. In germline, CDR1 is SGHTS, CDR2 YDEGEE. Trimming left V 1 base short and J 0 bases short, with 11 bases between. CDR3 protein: CASSLTGITSGNTIYF. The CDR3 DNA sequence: TGTGCCAGCAGCTTGACAGGGATAACCTCTGGAAACACCATATATTTT. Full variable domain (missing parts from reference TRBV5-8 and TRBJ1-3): EAGVTQSPTHLIKTRGQQATLRCSPISGHTSVYWYQQALGLGLQFLLWYDEGEERNRGNFPPRFSGRQFPNYSSELNVNALELEDSALYLCASSLTGITSGNTIYFGEGSWLTVV.

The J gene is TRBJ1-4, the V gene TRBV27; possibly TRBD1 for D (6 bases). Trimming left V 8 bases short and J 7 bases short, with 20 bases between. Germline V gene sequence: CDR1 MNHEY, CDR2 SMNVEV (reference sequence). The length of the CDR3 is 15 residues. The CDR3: CASSPGGRRSEKLFF. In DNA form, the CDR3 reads TGTGCCAGCTCACCGGGGGGGCGGCGGAGTGAAAAACTGTTTTTT.

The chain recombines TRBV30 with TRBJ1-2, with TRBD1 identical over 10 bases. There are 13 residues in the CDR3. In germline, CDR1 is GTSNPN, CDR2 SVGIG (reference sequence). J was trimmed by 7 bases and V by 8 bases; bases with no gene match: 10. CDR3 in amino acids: CAGRQGAFRGYTF. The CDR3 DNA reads TGTGCCGGACGACAGGGGGCATTTCGTGGCTACACCTTC. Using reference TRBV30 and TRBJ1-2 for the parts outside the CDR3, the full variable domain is SQTIHQWPATLVQPVGSPLSLECTVEGTSNPNLYWYRQAAGRGLQLLFYSVGIGQISSEVPQNLSASRPQDRQFILSSKKLLLSDSGFYLCAGRQGAFRGYTFGSGTRLTVV.

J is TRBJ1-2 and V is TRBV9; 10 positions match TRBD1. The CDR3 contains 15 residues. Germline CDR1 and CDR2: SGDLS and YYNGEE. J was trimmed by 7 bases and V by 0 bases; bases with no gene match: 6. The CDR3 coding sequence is TGTGCCAGCAGCGTAGCAGGGACAGGGGCGGTTGGCTACACCTTC. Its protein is CASSVAGTGAVGYTF.

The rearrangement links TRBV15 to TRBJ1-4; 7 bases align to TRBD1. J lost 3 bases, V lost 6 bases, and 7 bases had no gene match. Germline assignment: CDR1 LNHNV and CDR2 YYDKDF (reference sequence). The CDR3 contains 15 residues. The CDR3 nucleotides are TGTGCCACCAGGAGACGTCAGGGGGCTAATGAAAAACTGTTTTTT. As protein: CATRRRQGANEKLFF.

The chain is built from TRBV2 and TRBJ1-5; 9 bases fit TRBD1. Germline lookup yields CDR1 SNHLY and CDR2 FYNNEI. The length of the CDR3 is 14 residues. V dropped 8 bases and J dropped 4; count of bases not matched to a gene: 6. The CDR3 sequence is CASVDRGGNQPQHF. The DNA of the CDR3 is TGTGCCAGCGTGGACAGGGGAGGAAATCAGCCCCAGCATTTT. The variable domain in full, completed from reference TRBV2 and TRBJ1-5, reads EPEVTQTPSHQVTQMGQEVILRCVPISNHLYFYWYRQILGQKVEFLVSFYNNEISEKSEIFDDQFSVERPDGSNFTLKIRSTKLEDSAMYFCASVDRGGNQPQHFGDGTRLSIL.

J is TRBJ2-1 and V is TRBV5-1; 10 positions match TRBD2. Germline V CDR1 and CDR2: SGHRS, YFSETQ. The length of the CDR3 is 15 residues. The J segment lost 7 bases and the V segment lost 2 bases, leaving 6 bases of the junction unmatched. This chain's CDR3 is CASSFQRGGTNEQFF. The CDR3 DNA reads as TGCGCCAGCAGCTTTCAGCGGGGGGGCACGAATGAGCAGTTCTTC.

The CDR3 DNA follows: TGTGCCAGCAGCCGAGCGGGGGGCCCAGATGGCGAGCAGTACTTC. This encodes CASSRAGGPDGEQYF. The V and J genes are TRBV14 and TRBJ2-7, with 9 bases fitting TRBD2. This CDR3 is 15 amino acids long. Germline CDR1 SGHDN, CDR2 FVKESK. J was trimmed by 6 bases and V by 4 bases; bases with no gene match: 10.

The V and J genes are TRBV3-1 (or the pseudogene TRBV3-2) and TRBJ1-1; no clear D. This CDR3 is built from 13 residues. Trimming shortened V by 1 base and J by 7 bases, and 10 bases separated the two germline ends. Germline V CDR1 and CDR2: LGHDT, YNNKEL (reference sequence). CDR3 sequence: CASSQGSRVEAFF. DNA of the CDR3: TGTGCCAGCAGCCAAGGTAGCCGAGTTGAAGCTTTCTTT.

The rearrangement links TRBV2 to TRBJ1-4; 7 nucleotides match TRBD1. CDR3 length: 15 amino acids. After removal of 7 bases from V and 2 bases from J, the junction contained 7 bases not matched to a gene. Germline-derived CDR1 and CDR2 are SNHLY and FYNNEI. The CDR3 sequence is CASILQGLTNEKLFF. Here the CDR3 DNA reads TGTGCCAGCATCCTACAGGGGTTGACTAATGAAAAACTGTTTTTT.